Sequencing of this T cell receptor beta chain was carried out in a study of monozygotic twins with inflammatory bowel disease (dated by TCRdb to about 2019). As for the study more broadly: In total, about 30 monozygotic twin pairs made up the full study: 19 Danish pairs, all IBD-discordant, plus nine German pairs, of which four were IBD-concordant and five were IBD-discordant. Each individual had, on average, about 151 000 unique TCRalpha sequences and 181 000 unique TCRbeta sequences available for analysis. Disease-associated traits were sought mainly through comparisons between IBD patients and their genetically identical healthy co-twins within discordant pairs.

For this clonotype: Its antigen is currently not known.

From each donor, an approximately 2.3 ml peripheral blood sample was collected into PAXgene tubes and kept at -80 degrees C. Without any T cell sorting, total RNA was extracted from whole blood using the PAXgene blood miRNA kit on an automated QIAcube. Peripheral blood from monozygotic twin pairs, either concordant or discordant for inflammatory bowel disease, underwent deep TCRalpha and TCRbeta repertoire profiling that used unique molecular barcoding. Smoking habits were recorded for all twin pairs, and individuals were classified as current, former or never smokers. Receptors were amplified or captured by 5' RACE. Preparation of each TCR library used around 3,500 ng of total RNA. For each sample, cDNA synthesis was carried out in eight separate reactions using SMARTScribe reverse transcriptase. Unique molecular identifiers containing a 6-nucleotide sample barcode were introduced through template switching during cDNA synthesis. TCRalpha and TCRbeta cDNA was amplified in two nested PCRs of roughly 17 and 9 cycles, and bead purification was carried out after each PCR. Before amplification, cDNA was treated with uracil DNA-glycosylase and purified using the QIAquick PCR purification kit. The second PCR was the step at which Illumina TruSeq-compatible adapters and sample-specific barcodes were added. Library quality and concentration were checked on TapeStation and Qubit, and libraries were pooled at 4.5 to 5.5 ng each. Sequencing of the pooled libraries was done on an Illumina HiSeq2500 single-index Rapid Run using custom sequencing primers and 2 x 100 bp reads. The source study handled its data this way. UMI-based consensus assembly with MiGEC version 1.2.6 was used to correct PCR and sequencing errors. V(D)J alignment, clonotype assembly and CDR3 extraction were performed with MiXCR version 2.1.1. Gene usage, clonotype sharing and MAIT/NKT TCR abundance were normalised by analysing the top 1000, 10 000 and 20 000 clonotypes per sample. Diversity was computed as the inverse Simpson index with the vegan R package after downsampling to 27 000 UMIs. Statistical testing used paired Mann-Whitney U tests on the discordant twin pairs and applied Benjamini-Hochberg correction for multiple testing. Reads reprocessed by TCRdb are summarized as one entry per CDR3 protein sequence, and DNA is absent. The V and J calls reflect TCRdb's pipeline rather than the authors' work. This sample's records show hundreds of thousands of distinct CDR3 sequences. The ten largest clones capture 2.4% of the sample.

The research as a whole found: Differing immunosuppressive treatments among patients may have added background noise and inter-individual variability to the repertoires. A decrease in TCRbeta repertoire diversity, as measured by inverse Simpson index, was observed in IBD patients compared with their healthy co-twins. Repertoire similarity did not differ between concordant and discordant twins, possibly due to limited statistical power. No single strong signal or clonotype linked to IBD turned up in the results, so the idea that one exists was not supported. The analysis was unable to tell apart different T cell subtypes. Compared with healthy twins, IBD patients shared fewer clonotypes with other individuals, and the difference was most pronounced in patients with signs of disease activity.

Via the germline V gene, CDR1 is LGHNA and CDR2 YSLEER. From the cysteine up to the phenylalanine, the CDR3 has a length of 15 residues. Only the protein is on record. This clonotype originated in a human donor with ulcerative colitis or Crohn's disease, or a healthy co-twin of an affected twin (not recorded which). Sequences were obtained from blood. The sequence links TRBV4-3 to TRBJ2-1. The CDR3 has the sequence CASSQDRSSYNEQFF.